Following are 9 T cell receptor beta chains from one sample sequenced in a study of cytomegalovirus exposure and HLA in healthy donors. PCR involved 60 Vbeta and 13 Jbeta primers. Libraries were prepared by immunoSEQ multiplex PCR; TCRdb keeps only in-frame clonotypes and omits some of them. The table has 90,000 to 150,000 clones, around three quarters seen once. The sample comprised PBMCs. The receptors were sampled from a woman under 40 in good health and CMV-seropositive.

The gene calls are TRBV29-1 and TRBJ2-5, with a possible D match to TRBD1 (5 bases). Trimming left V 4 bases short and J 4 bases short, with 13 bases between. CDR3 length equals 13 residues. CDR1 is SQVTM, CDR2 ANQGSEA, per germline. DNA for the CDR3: TGCAGCGTTGGTCCAGGGATTAGAGAGACCCAGTACTTC. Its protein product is CSVGPGIRETQYF.

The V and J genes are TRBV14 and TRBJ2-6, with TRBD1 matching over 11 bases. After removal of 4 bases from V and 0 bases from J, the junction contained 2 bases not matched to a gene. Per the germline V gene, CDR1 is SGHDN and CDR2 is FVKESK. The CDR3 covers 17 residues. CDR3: CASSRGTGGSGANVLTF. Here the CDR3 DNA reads TGTGCCAGCAGCCGAGGGACAGGGGGCTCTGGGGCCAACGTCCTGACTTTC. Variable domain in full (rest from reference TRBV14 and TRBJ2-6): EAGVTQFPSHSVIEKGQTVTLRCDPISGHDNLYWYRRVMGKEIKFLLHFVKESKQDESGMPNNRFLAERTGGTYSTLKVQPAELEDSGVYFCASSRGTGGSGANVLTFGAGSRLTVL.

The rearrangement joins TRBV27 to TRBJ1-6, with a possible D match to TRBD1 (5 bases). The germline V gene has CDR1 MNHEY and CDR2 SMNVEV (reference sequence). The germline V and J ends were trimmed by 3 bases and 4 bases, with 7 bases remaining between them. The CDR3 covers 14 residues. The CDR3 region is CASSFRGYNSPLHF. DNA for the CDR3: TGTGCCAGCAGTTTCCGGGGGTATAATTCACCCCTCCACTTT.

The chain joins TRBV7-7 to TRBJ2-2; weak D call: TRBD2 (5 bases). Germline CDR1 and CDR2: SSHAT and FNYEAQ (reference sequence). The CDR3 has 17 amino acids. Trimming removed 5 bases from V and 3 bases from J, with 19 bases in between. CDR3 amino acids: CASSPLGRGRDTGELFF. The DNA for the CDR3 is TGTGCCAGCAGCCCTTTAGGTCGGGGTCGTGACACCGGGGAGCTGTTTTTT.

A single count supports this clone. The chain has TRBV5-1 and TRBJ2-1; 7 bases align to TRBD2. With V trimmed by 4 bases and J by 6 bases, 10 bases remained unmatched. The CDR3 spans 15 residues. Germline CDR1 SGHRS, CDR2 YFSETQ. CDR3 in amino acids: CASSPMGAGSNEQFF. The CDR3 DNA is TGCGCCAGCAGCCCGATGGGAGCGGGGTCCAATGAGCAGTTCTTC.

The CDR3 sequence: CASSPDRGYGYTF. CDR3 sequence (DNA): TGTGCCAGCAGCCCTGACAGGGGCTATGGCTACACCTTC. The chain is built from TRBV7-3 and TRBJ1-2; 8 bases fit TRBD1. V lost 5 bases, J lost 4 bases, and 3 bases stayed unmatched. The CDR3 is made up of 13 amino acids. Germline V gives CDR1 SGHTA, CDR2 FQGTGA.

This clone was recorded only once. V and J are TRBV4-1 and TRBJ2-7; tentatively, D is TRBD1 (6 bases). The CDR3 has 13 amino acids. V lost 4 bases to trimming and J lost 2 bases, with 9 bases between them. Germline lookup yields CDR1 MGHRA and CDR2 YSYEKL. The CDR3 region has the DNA TGCGCCAGCAGCCCTGGACAGACCTACGAGCAGTACTTC. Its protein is CASSPGQTYEQYF.

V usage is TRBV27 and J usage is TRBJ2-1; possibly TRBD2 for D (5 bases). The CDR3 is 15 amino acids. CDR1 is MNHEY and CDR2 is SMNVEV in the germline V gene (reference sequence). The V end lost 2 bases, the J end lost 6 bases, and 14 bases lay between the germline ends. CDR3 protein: CASSLVGEGINEQFF. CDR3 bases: TGTGCCAGCAGTTTAGTCGGGGAAGGGATCAATGAGCAGTTCTTC.

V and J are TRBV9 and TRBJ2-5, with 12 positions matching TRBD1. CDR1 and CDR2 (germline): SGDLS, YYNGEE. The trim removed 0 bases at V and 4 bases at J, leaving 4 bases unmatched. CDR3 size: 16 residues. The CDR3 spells CASSVAGTGGLETQYF. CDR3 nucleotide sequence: TGTGCCAGCAGCGTAGCCGGGACAGGGGGCCTAGAGACCCAGTACTTC. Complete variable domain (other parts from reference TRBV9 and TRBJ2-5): DSGVTQTPKHLITATGQRVTLRCSPRSGDLSVYWYQQSLDQGLQFLIQYYNGEERAKGNILERFSAQQFPDLHSELNLSSLELGDSALYFCASSVAGTGGLETQYFGPGTRLLVL.